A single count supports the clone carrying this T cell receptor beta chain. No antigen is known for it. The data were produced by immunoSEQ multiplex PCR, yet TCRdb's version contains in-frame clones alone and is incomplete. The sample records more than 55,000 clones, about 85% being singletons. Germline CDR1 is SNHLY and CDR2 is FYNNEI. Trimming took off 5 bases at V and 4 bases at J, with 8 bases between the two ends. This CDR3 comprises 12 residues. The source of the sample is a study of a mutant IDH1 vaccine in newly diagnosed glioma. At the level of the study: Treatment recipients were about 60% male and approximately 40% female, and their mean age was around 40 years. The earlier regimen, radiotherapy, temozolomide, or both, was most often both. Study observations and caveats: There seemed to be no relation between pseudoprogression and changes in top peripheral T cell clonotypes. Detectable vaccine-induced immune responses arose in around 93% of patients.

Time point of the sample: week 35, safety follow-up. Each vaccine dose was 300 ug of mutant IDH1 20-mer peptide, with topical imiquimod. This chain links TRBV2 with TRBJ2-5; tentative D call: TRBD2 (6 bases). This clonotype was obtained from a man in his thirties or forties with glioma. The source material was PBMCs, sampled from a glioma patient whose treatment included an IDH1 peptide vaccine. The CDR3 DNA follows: TGTGCCAGCAGTCCCGGGAGAGAGACCCAGTACTTC. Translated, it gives CASSPGRETQYF.